A single sample is the source of the 16 T cell receptor beta chains below, sequenced in a study of blood T cell repertoires in COVID-19. Clones were read by immunoSEQ multiplex PCR, and TCRdb kept only the in-frame ones, dropping some. Of some 20,000 clones listed, approximately 87% are singletons. The sample taken for sequencing was peripheral blood. The receptors were sampled from a human donor in a cohort sampled during active COVID-19.

For the CDR3, the DNA is TGTGCCAGCAGTTTATCGACAGGAGACCCATCAGCTAACTATGGCTACACCTTC. This encodes CASSLSTGDPSANYGYTF. This sequence joins TRBV28 and TRBJ1-2, with D possibly TRBD1 on 6 matching bases. Germline lookup yields CDR1 MDHEN and CDR2 SYDVKM. Trimming shortened V by 1 base and J by 0 bases, and 18 bases separated the two germline ends. The CDR3 extends over 18 amino acids.

The J gene is TRBJ2-3, the V gene TRBV5-1; 8 bases map to TRBD1. Trimming removed 3 bases from V and 9 bases from J; junction bases left unmatched: 9. CDR1 is SGHRS and CDR2 is YFSETQ in the germline V gene. The CDR3 length is 14 residues. CDR3: CASSSSVTGDTQYF. CDR3 bases: TGCGCCAGCAGCTCCTCCGTGACAGGGGACACGCAGTATTTT.

The rearrangement uses TRBV19 and TRBJ2-3; TRBD1 aligns across 7 bases. Germline-derived CDR1 and CDR2 are LNHDA and SQIVND (reference sequence). The length of the CDR3 is 16 residues. V dropped 4 bases and J dropped 3; count of bases not matched to a gene: 10. CDR3 nucleotides: TGTGCCAGTAGTACCCGACAGGGAATTGGAACAGATACGCAGTATTTT. This translates into CASSTRQGIGTDTQYF.

The chain has TRBV7-3 and TRBJ2-1; 7 positions agree with TRBD1. Germline V gene data show CDR1 as SGHTA and CDR2 as FQGTGA. V gave up 4 bases and J gave up 10 bases; unmatched junction bases: 7. CDR3 length: 13 residues. The CDR3 DNA sequence: TGTGCCAGCAGCTCAGACAGGGCCTCCGAGCAGTTCTTC. Translated: CASSSDRASEQFF.

The sample holds one count of this clone. The chain employs TRBV7-2 and TRBJ2-7, with 7 bases matching TRBD1. The CDR3 is made up of 14 amino acids. The germline V gene encodes CDR1 SGHTA and CDR2 FQGNSA. Germline trimming cut 4 bases from V and 0 bases from J; bases unmatched to any gene: 3. DNA of the CDR3: TGTGCCAGCAGCTGGGACAGTACCTCCTACGAGCAGTACTTC. Protein sequence: CASSWDSTSYEQYF.

The chain combines TRBV19 with TRBJ1-1; D call uncertain. The CDR3 is 13 amino acids. V lost 8 bases and J 2 bases, leaving 12 bases between the germline ends. Germline V gene data show CDR1 as LNHDA and CDR2 as SQIVND (reference sequence). CDR3 nucleotides: TGTGCCAGTCGTTACGCTAGAAACACTGAAGCTTTCTTT. As protein: CASRYARNTEAFF.

The chain couples TRBV11-1 to TRBJ2-3; D perhaps matches TRBD1 (5 bases). Germline loops: CDR1 SGHAT, CDR2 FQDESV (reference sequence). V lost 4 bases and J lost 8, with 13 bases in between. The CDR3 length is 13 residues. The CDR3 nucleotides are TGTGCCAGCAGCTGGGGCTCGACTGGTACGCAGTATTTT. Its translation: CASSWGSTGTQYF. Looking up the rest from reference TRBV11-1 and TRBJ2-3 gives the full variable domain: EAEVAQSPRYKITEKSQAVAFWCDPISGHATLYWYRQILGQGPELLVQFQDESVVDDSQLPKDRFSAERLKGVDSTLKIQPAELGDSAMYLCASSWGSTGTQYFGPGTRLTVL.

V is TRBV6-1 and J is TRBJ2-6; D is ambiguous. The CDR3 is 18 amino acids. Germline V lookup: CDR1 MNHNS, CDR2 SASEGT. V was clipped by 2 bases and J by 2 bases, with 16 bases between them. This CDR3 is CASSEQAGRFAGANVLTF. Here the CDR3 DNA reads TGTGCCAGCAGTGAACAGGCCGGTCGTTTCGCTGGGGCCAACGTCCTGACTTTC.

This clone showed up just once. The chain joins TRBV7-9 to TRBJ1-5, with 10 bases matching TRBD1. The germline V gene has CDR1 SEHNR and CDR2 FQNEAQ (reference sequence). The V and J ends lost 5 bases and 6 bases, in that order; junction bases with no gene match: 7. The CDR3 consists of 15 residues. CDR3 loop: CASSPKGTGVQPQHF. CDR3 DNA sequence: TGTGCCAGCAGCCCGAAAGGGACAGGGGTTCAGCCCCAGCATTTT.

The chain carries TRBV5-4 and TRBJ2-6; D perhaps matches TRBD1 (6 bases). V lost 2 bases to trimming and J lost 0 bases, with 12 bases between them. There are 17 residues in the CDR3. Germline CDR1 SGHNT, CDR2 YYREEE (reference sequence). The CDR3 loop reads CASSLGQTSSGANVLTF. The CDR3 bases are TGTGCCAGCAGCTTAGGACAGACAAGCTCTGGGGCCAACGTCCTGACTTTC.

In nucleotides, the CDR3 is TGCGCCAGCAGTCTAGCCCTGGCATCGGCTGAGCAGTTCTTC. It yields the protein CASSLALASAEQFF. V gene TRBV5-1 combines with J gene TRBJ2-1; D is perhaps TRBD2 (5 bases). In germline, CDR1 is SGHRS, CDR2 YFSETQ. This CDR3 is 14 amino acids long. Trimming shortened V by 5 bases and J by 9 bases, and 18 bases separated the two germline ends.

With respect to this clone: One junction end does not reproduce the germline sequence, and a read error may be involved. The CDR3 loop reads CSARDLGLPF. CDR3 nucleotides: TGCAGTGCTAGAGATTTGGGGCTTCCGTTC. The J gene is TRBJ1-2, the V gene TRBV20-1; D may be TRBD1 (5 bases). Per the germline V gene, CDR1 is DFQATT and CDR2 is SNEGSKA (reference sequence). CDR3 length: 10 residues.

The chain joins TRBV9 to TRBJ2-7, with D tentatively TRBD1 (5 bases). Germline V gene lookup returns CDR1 SGDLS and CDR2 YYNGEE. With 2 bases removed from V and 2 bases from J, the gap between germline ends came to 14 bases. There are 15 residues in the CDR3. The CDR3 sequence is CASSVGPSAAYEQYF. The CDR3 bases are TGTGCCAGCAGCGTGGGGCCATCGGCGGCCTACGAGCAGTACTTC.

The chain is built from TRBV27 and TRBJ1-5, with TRBD1 matching over 7 bases. The CDR3 covers 17 residues. Unmatched junction bases numbered 7, after V lost 2 bases and J lost 0 bases. Germline CDR1 reads MNHEY; CDR2 reads SMNVEV (reference sequence). CDR3: CASSLRGQPHSNQPQHF. DNA of the CDR3: TGTGCCAGCAGTTTACGGGGACAGCCCCATAGCAATCAGCCCCAGCATTTT.

This clone showed up just a few times. The chain uses TRBV5-1 and TRBJ2-3; weak D call: TRBD2 (6 bases). Germline loops: CDR1 SGHRS, CDR2 YFSETQ. The CDR3 extends over 15 amino acids. V was trimmed by 2 bases and J by 0 bases, leaving 10 bases between them. CDR3 nucleotides: TGCGCCAGCAGCTTAGTAGCGGCTAGCACAGATACGCAGTATTTT. This translates into CASSLVAASTDTQYF.

The sample holds one count of this clone. The rearrangement links TRBV28 to TRBJ2-6; the match to TRBD2 covers 9 bases. Germline trimming cut 4 bases from V and 0 bases from J; bases unmatched to any gene: 7. This CDR3 contains 18 residues. Germline V CDR1 and CDR2: MDHEN, SYDVKM. In DNA form, the CDR3 reads TGTGCCAGCAGTTCTGGACTAGCGTTTGACTCTGGGGCCAACGTCCTGACTTTC. It yields the protein CASSSGLAFDSGANVLTF. The full variable domain, rest sourced from reference TRBV28 and TRBJ2-6, is DVKVTQSSRYLVKRTGEKVFLECVQDMDHENMFWYRQDPGLGLRLIYFSYDVKMKEKGDIPEGYSVSREKKERFSLILESASTNQTSMYLCASSSGLAFDSGANVLTFGAGSRLTVL.